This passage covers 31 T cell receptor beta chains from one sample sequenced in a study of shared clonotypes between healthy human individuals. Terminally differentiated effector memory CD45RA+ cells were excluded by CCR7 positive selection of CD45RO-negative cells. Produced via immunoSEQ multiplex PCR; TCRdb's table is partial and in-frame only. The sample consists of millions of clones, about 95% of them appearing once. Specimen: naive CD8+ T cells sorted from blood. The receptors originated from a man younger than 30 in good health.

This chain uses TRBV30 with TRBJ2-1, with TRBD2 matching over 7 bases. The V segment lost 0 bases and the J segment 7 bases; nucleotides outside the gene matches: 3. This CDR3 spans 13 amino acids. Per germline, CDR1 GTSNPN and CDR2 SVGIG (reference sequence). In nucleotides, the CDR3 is TGTGCCTGGAGTGTAGGACTAGGGAATGAGCAGTTCTTC. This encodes CAWSVGLGNEQFF.

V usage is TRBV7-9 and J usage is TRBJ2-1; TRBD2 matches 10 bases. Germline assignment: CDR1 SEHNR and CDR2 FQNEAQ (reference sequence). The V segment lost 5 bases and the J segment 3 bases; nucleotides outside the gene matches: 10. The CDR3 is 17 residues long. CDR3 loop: CASSPPPLAGDYNEQFF. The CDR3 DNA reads TGTGCCAGCAGCCCACCCCCCCTAGCGGGGGACTACAATGAGCAGTTCTTC.

The CDR3 spells CASSQGRGAWDEQYF. CDR3 DNA: TGCGCCAGCAGCCAAGGAAGGGGGGCGTGGGACGAGCAGTACTTC. This chain joins TRBV4-1 and TRBJ2-7; D may be TRBD1 or TRBD2 (6 bases each). Germline V gives CDR1 MGHRA, CDR2 YSYEKL. The CDR3 sequence is 15 residues long. V dropped 1 base and J dropped 5 bases, with 15 bases sitting between them.

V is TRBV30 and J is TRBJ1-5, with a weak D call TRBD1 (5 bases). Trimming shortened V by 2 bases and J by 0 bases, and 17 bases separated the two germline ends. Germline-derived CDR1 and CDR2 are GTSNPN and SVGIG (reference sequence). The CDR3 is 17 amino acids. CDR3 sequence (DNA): TGTGCCTGGAGTCCCCCGGGGGGGGGATATAGCAATCAGCCCCAGCATTTT. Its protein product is CAWSPPGGGYSNQPQHF.

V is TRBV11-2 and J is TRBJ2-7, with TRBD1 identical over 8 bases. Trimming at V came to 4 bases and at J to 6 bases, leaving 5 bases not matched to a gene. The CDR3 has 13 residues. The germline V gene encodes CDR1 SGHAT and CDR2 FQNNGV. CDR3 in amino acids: CASSSGQGSEQYF. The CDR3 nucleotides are TGTGCCAGCAGCTCCGGACAGGGCAGCGAGCAGTACTTC.

The CDR3 DNA reads TGTGCCAGCAGCTCCGGGACAGCTCAGACCCAGTACTTC. Protein product: CASSSGTAQTQYF. The genes are TRBV11-3 and TRBJ2-5; 7 bases fit TRBD1. Germline trimming cut 4 bases from V and 6 bases from J; bases unmatched to any gene: 5. CDR3 length equals 13 residues. The germline V gene has CDR1 SGHNT and CDR2 YENEEA.

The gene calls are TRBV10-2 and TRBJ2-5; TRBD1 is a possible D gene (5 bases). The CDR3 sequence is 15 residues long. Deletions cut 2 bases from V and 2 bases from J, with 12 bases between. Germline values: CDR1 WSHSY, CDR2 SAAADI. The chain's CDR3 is CASSEGALGQETQYF. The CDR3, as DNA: TGCGCCAGCAGTGAGGGGGCATTGGGGCAAGAGACCCAGTACTTC.

DNA of the CDR3: TGTGCCATCACCGGGGGAGTATCTACGGACAATGAGCAGTTCTTC. It specifies CAITGGVSTDNEQFF. The chain links TRBV10-3 to TRBJ2-1, with a weak D call TRBD2 (6 bases). The CDR3 is 15 amino acids. In germline, CDR1 is ENHRY, CDR2 SYGVKD. The V end lost 7 bases, the J end lost 5 bases, and 18 bases lay between the germline ends.

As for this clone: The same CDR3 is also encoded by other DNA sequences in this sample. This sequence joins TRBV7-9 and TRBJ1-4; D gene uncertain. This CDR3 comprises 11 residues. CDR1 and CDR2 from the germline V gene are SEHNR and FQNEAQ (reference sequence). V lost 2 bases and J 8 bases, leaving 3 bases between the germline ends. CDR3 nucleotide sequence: TGTGCCAGCAGCTTATCCGAAAAACTGTTTTTT. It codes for CASSLSEKLFF.

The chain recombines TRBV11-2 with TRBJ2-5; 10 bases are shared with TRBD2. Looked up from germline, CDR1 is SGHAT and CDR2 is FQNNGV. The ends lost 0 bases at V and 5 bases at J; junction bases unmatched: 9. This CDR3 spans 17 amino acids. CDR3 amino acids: CASSLEERGGTEETQYF. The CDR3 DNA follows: TGTGCCAGCAGCTTAGAGGAGCGGGGGGGCACGGAGGAGACCCAGTACTTC.

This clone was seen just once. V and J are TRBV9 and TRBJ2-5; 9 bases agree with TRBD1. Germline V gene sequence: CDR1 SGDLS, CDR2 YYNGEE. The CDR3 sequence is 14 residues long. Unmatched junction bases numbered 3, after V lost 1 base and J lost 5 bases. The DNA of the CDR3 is TGTGCCAGCAGCGTAAGTGGACAGGGGGAGACCCAGTACTTC. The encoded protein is CASSVSGQGETQYF. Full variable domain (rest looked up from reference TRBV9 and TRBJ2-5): DSGVTQTPKHLITATGQRVTLRCSPRSGDLSVYWYQQSLDQGLQFLIQYYNGEERAKGNILERFSAQQFPDLHSELNLSSLELGDSALYFCASSVSGQGETQYFGPGTRLLVL.

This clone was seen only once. Written as DNA, the CDR3 is TGTGCCAGCAGCAACCCGGGGGTGAACTATGGCTACACCTTC. Its protein product is CASSNPGVNYGYTF. The V gene is TRBV6-6, the J gene TRBJ1-2; D is possibly TRBD1 (5 bases). V gave up 6 bases and J gave up 2 bases, with 13 bases separating them. This CDR3 has 14 amino acids. Germline CDR1 MNHNY, CDR2 SVGAGI (reference sequence).

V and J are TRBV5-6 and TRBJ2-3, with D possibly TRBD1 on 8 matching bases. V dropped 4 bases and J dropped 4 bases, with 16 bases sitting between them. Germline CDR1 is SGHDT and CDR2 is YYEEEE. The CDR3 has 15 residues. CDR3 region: CASSLTGGEADTQYF. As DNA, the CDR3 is TGTGCCAGCAGCCTTACAGGGGGGGAAGCAGATACGCAGTATTTT.

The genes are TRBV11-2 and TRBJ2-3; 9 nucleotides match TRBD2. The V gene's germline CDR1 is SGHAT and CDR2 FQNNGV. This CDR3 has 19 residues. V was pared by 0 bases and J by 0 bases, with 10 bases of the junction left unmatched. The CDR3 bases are TGTGCCAGCAGCTTAGACCCCCTTCTAGCGGGGTATAGCACAGATACGCAGTATTTT. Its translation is CASSLDPLLAGYSTDTQYF.

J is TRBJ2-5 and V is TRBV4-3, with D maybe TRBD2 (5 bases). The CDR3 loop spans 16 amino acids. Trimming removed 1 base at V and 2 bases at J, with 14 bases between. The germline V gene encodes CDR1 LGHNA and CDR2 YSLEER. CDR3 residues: CASSQARAAPQETQYF. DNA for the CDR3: TGCGCCAGCAGCCAAGCTCGAGCGGCCCCGCAAGAGACCCAGTACTTC.

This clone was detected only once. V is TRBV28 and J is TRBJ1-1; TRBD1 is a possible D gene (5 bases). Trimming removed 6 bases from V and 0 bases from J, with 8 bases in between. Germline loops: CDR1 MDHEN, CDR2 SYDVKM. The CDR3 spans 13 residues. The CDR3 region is CASRPTVNTEAFF. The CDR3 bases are TGTGCCAGCAGACCGACAGTGAACACTGAAGCTTTCTTT.

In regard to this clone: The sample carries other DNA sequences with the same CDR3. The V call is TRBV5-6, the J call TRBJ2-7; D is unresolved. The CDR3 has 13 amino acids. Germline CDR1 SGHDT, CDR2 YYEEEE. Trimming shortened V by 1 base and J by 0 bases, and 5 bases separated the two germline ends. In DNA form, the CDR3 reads TGTGCCAGCAGCTTGCCTAGCTCCTACGAGCAGTACTTC. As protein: CASSLPSSYEQYF. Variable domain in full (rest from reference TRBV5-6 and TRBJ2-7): DAGVTQSPTHLIKTRGQQVTLRCSPKSGHDTVSWYQQALGQGPQFIFQYYEEEERQRGNFPDRFSGHQFPNYSSELNVNALLLGDSALYLCASSLPSSYEQYFGPGTRLTVT.

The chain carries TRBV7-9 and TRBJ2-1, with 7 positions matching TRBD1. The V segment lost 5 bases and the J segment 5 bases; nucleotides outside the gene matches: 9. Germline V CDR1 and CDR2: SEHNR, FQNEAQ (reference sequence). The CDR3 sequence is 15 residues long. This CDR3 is CASSPPGTVNNEQFF. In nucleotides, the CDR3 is TGTGCCAGCAGCCCCCCCGGGACAGTAAACAATGAGCAGTTCTTC.

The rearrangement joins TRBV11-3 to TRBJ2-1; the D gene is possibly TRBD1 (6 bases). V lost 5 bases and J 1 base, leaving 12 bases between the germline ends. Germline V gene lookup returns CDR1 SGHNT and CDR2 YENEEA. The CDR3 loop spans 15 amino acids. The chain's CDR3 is CASSPDRSSYNEQFF. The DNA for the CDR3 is TGTGCCAGCAGCCCTGACAGGTCTTCCTACAATGAGCAGTTCTTC.

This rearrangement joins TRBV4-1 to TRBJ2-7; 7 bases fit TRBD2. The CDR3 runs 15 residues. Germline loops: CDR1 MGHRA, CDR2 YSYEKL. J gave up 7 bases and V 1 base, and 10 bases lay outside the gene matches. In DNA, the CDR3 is TGCGCCAGCAGCCAAGGCGGGGCGGGAGATAATGAGCAGTACTTC. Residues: CASSQGGAGDNEQYF.

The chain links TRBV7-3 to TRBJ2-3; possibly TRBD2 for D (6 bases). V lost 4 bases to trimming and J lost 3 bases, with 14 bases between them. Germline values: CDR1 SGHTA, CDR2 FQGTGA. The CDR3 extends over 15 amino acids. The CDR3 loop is CASSSTSWGTDTQYF. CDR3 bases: TGTGCCAGCAGCTCCACTAGCTGGGGGACAGATACGCAGTATTTT.

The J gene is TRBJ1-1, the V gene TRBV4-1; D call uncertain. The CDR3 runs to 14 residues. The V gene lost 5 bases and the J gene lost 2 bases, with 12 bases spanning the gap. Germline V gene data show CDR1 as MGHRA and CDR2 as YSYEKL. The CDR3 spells CASSSYGENTEAFF. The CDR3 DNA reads TGCGCCAGCAGCTCTTACGGGGAAAACACTGAAGCTTTCTTT.

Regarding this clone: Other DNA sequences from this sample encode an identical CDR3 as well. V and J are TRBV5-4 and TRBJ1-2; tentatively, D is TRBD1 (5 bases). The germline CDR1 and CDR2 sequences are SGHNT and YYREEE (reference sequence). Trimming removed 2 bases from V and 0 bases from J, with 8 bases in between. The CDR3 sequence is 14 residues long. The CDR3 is CASSFGGANYGYTF. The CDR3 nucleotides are TGTGCCAGCAGCTTCGGGGGAGCTAACTATGGCTACACCTTC. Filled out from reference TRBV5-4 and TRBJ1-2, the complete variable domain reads ETGVTQSPTHLIKTRGQQVTLRCSSQSGHNTVSWYQQALGQGPQFIFQYYREEENGRGNFPPRFSGLQFPNYSSELNVNALELDDSALYLCASSFGGANYGYTFGSGTRLTVV.

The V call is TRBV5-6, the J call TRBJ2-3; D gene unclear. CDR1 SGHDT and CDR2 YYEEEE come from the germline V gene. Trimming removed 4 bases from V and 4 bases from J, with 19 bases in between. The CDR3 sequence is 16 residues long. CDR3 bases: TGTGCCAGCAGCGTGGGTCTAGAGGTATTTCCAGATACGCAGTATTTT. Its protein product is CASSVGLEVFPDTQYF.

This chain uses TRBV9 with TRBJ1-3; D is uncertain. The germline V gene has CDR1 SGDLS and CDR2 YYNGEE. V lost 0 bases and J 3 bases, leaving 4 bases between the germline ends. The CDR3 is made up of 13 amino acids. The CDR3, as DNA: TGTGCCAGCAGCGTAGCACATGGAAACACCATATATTTT. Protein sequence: CASSVAHGNTIYF.

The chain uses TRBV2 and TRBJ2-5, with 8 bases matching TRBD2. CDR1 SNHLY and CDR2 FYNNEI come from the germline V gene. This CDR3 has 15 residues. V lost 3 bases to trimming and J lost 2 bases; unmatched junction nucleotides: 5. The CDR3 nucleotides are TGTGCCAGCAGTGAGGGGCCTAGCGGGCAAGAGACCCAGTACTTC. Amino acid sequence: CASSEGPSGQETQYF. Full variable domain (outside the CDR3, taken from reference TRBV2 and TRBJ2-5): EPEVTQTPSHQVTQMGQEVILRCVPISNHLYFYWYRQILGQKVEFLVSFYNNEISEKSEIFDDQFSVERPDGSNFTLKIRSTKLEDSAMYFCASSEGPSGQETQYFGPGTRLLVL.

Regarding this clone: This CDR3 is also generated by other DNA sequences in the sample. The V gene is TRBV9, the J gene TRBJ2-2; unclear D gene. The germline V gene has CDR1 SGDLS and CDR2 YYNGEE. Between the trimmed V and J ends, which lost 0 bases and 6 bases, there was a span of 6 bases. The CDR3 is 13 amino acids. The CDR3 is CASSVGGPGELFF. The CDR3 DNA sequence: TGTGCCAGCAGCGTAGGCGGCCCCGGGGAGCTGTTTTTT.

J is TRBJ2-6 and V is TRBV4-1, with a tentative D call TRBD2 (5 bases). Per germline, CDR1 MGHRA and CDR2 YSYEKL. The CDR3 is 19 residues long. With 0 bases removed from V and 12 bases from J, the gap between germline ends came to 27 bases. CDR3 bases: TGCGCCAGCAGCCAAGATCTTTTATCCGGCGAGGGCCTCCACTTCGTCCTGACTTTC. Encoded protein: CASSQDLLSGEGLHFVLTF.

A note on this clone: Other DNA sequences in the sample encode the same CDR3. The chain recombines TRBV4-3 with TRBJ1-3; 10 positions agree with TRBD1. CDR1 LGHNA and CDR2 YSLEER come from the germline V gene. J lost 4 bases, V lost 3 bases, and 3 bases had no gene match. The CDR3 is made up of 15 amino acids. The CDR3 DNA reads TGCGCCAGCAGCCAGGACAGGGGGACGGGAAACACCATATATTTT. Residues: CASSQDRGTGNTIYF.

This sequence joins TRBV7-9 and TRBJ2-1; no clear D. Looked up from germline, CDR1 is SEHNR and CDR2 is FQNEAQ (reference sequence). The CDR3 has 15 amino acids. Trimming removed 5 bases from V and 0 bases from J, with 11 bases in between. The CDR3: CASSRLSSSYNEQFF. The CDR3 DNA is TGTGCCAGCAGCCGACTGTCCAGCTCCTACAATGAGCAGTTCTTC.

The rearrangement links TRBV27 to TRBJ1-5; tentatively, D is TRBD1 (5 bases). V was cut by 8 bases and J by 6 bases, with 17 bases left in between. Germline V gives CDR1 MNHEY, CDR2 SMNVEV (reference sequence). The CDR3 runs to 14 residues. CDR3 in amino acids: CASGVLGAVQPQHF. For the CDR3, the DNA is TGTGCCAGCGGCGTCTTAGGGGCGGTTCAGCCCCAGCATTTT.